The following is a T cell receptor (beta chain) sequence with its context. Its target is unknown. The data are from a study of T cells in Graves' hyperthyroidism and ophthalmopathy. The study, taken as a whole, reports: Ophthalmopathy prediction by the model preceded onset by a median approximately six months.

TCR beta CDR3 regions were amplified from RNA transcripts. The primer set for the first-round RT-PCR of the TCR CDR3 was HTBI. TCRdb called the multiplex PCR reads again in MiXCR, with one record for every CDR3 protein. The sample lists roughly 580,000 distinct CDR3 sequences, 40% to 55% occurring once. CDR1 and CDR2 from the germline V gene are SQVTM and ANQGSEA. The CDR3 has 11 residues. V was trimmed by 7 bases and J by 8 bases, leaving 14 bases between them. Source material: peripheral blood or thyroid tissue (not recorded which). This chain links TRBV29-1 with TRBJ1-2; possibly TRBD1 for D (5 bases). This TCR was sampled from a woman aged 18-29 years with Graves' hyperthyroidism. CDR3 loop: CSGSGIEGYTF. The CDR3 coding sequence is TGCAGCGGGTCAGGGATAGAAGGCTACACCTTC.